The 29 T cell receptor beta chains listed next were all sequenced from one sample in a study of cytomegalovirus exposure and HLA in healthy donors. Both 60 Vbeta primers and 13 Jbeta primers went into the PCR. Assay used: immunoSEQ multiplex PCR; TCRdb lists only in-frame clones, some missing. The table lists under 200,000 clones, roughly three quarters of them singletons, with approximately 0.4% in the top ten. Sequences were obtained from PBMCs. All receptors come from a male donor in good health and CMV-seropositive.

The CDR3 here is CASSFQWGNTIYF. The CDR3 nucleotides read TGTGCCAGCAGTTTTCAGTGGGGAAACACCATATATTTT. This sequence joins TRBV27 and TRBJ1-3; the D is unclear. Per germline, CDR1 MNHEY and CDR2 SMNVEV (reference sequence). V was trimmed by 3 bases and J by 4 bases, leaving 7 bases between them. The CDR3 spans 13 residues.

The count of this clone is one. The CDR3 nucleotides read TGTGCCAGCAGTTCAACCGCCAAACTTTCCTACGAGCAGTACTTC. This gives the protein CASSSTAKLSYEQYF. This chain uses TRBV6-6 with TRBJ2-7; D is undetermined. Germline V gives CDR1 MNHNY, CDR2 SVGAGI (reference sequence). The CDR3 consists of 15 residues. V shed 4 bases and J shed 1 base, with 14 bases lying between them.

The rearrangement joins TRBV13 to TRBJ2-7, with 11 bases matching TRBD2. Trimming at V came to 4 bases and at J to 3 bases, leaving 2 bases not matched to a gene. This CDR3 region has 14 residues. Germline V gene lookup returns CDR1 PRHDT and CDR2 FYEKMQ (reference sequence). The CDR3 region has the DNA TGTGCCAGCAGCTCGGGACTAGCGGACTACGAGCAGTACTTC. Translating gives CASSSGLADYEQYF. Filled out from reference TRBV13 and TRBJ2-7, the complete variable domain reads AAGVIQSPRHLIKEKRETATLKCYPIPRHDTVYWYQQGPGQDPQFLISFYEKMQSDKGSIPDRFSAQQFSDYHSELNMSSLELGDSALYFCASSSGLADYEQYFGPGTRLTVT.

The chain recombines TRBV27 with TRBJ2-7; 8 nucleotides match TRBD2. Germline assignment: CDR1 MNHEY and CDR2 SMNVEV (reference sequence). CDR3 length equals 13 residues. J lost 3 bases, V lost 6 bases, and 4 bases had no gene match. Written as DNA, the CDR3 is TGTGCCAGCAGGGTAGCGGGAAACTACGAGCAGTACTTC. Its translation: CASRVAGNYEQYF.

The V call is TRBV5-1, the J call TRBJ1-5, with D possibly TRBD1 on 5 matching bases. The germline CDR1 and CDR2 sequences are SGHRS and YFSETQ. The V and J ends lost 5 bases and 0 bases respectively, with 12 bases between them. The CDR3 has 15 amino acids. In DNA form, the CDR3 reads TGCGCCAGCAGTATTTCGGGGGATAGCAATCAGCCCCAGCATTTT. Its protein is CASSISGDSNQPQHF. Full variable domain (remainder filled in from reference TRBV5-1 and TRBJ1-5): KAGVTQTPRYLIKTRGQQVTLSCSPISGHRSVSWYQQTPGQGLQFLFEYFSETQRNKGNFPGRFSGRQFSNSRSEMNVSTLELGDSALYLCASSISGDSNQPQHFGDGTRLSIL.

V is TRBV14 and J is TRBJ2-1, with TRBD1 matching 9 bases. CDR1 and CDR2 (germline): SGHDN, FVKESK. This CDR3 has 13 residues. Trimming cost V 3 bases and J 6 bases; bases outside gene matches: 0. CDR3 nucleotide sequence: TGTGCCAGCAGCCAGGACAGGGGCAATGAGCAGTTCTTC. It yields the protein CASSQDRGNEQFF.

V is TRBV7-6 and J is TRBJ2-5, with D perhaps TRBD1 (6 bases). Near its end, the DNA agrees better with TRBJ2-7, so the J call may be wrong. Germline V gene sequence: CDR1 SGHVS, CDR2 FNYEAQ. The CDR3 runs 15 residues. Here the CDR3 reads CASSLLLRGSYEQYF. In DNA form, the CDR3 reads TGTGCCAGCAGCTTGTTACTCAGGGGATCCTACGAGCAGTACTTC.

V is TRBV9 and J is TRBJ1-3; D unclear. CDR1 is SGDLS and CDR2 is YYNGEE in the germline V gene. The CDR3 contains 13 residues. Trimming cost V 4 bases and J 2 bases, with 7 bases left between them. The CDR3 sequence: CASSPRAGNTIYF. The CDR3, as DNA: TGTGCCAGCAGCCCCCGAGCTGGAAACACCATATATTTT.

V is TRBV7-9 and J is TRBJ2-1, with 8 bases fitting TRBD2. Germline CDR1 reads SEHNR; CDR2 reads FQNEAQ (reference sequence). Trimming cost V 5 bases and J 9 bases; bases outside gene matches: 12. This CDR3 is 15 amino acids long. The CDR3 is CASSNGLALEPEQFF. CDR3 bases: TGTGCCAGCAGCAACGGACTAGCCCTCGAACCTGAGCAGTTCTTC.

The V and J genes are TRBV5-1 and TRBJ2-1; TRBD2 aligns across 14 bases. Germline values: CDR1 SGHRS, CDR2 YFSETQ. The CDR3 has 17 residues. Trimming removed 0 bases from V and 5 bases from J; junction bases left unmatched: 4. CDR3 region: CASSLGGTSGGNNEQFF. CDR3 nucleotide sequence: TGCGCCAGCAGCTTGGGCGGGACTAGCGGGGGAAACAATGAGCAGTTCTTC. The complete variable domain, with remaining parts taken from reference TRBV5-1 and TRBJ2-1, reads KAGVTQTPRYLIKTRGQQVTLSCSPISGHRSVSWYQQTPGQGLQFLFEYFSETQRNKGNFPGRFSGRQFSNSRSEMNVSTLELGDSALYLCASSLGGTSGGNNEQFFGPGTRLTVL.

The chain recombines TRBV2 with TRBJ2-5; 7 positions agree with TRBD2. The DNA end is a closer match to TRBJ2-7, so the J assignment may be wrong. CDR3 length: 16 amino acids. Germline CDR1 SNHLY, CDR2 FYNNEI. CDR3 DNA: TGTGCCAGCAGTGAAGGGGAGACTAGCAGATTATACGAGCAGTACTTC. Translating it yields CASSEGETSRLYEQYF.

The chain has TRBV7-2 and TRBJ2-7; 13 bases agree with TRBD2. V trimming: 0 bases; J trimming: 3 bases; junction bases outside the gene matches: 2. Germline CDR1 SGHTA, CDR2 FQGNSA. The CDR3 contains 16 residues. The CDR3: CASSLARTSGSYEQYF. The DNA of the CDR3 is TGTGCCAGCAGCTTAGCTCGGACTAGCGGGAGCTACGAGCAGTACTTC.

A note on this clone: At the DNA level, this CDR3 is encoded by other sequences in the same sample as well. The chain carries TRBV5-4 and TRBJ2-7, with D perhaps matching TRBD2 (6 bases). The CDR3 runs 15 residues. The germline gives CDR1 SGHNT, CDR2 YYREEE (reference sequence). Trimming removed 0 bases at V and 2 bases at J, with 12 bases between. The CDR3 region is CASSLAGTGTYEQYF. DNA for the CDR3: TGTGCCAGCAGCTTGGCCGGGACTGGAACCTACGAGCAGTACTTC.

The V call is TRBV7-3, the J call TRBJ2-5, with TRBD2 identical over 10 bases. Germline V gene sequence: CDR1 SGHTA, CDR2 FQGTGA. CDR3 size: 15 residues. V shed 5 bases and J 1 base; nucleotides not matched to a gene: 4. The CDR3 nucleotides read TGTGCCAGCAGCGCAGCGGGAGGGTTCCAAGAGACCCAGTACTTC. Translated: CASSAAGGFQETQYF.

This CDR3 reads CASKTTSGGHNEQFF. CDR3 DNA: TGTGCCAGCAAGACAACTAGCGGGGGCCACAATGAGCAGTTCTTC. This rearrangement joins TRBV2 to TRBJ2-1; 11 bases fit TRBD2. This CDR3 is 15 amino acids long. V shed 7 bases, J shed 5 bases, and the junction held 7 bases outside the gene matches. CDR1 SNHLY and CDR2 FYNNEI come from the germline V gene.

The chain employs TRBV15 and TRBJ2-7; D is possibly TRBD1 (6 bases). The CDR3 loop spans 14 amino acids. Trimming shortened V by 1 base and J by 3 bases, and 10 bases separated the two germline ends. Germline CDR1 and CDR2: LNHNV and YYDKDF (reference sequence). The CDR3 DNA reads as TGTGCCACCAGCAGAGCCGGGACACTCTACGAGCAGTACTTC. Protein product: CATSRAGTLYEQYF.

The V gene is TRBV28, the J gene TRBJ2-7; D remains unclear. The CDR3 is 14 residues long. V dropped 3 bases and J dropped 4 bases, with 13 bases sitting between them. Germline values: CDR1 MDHEN, CDR2 SYDVKM. The CDR3: CASSFVQYGYEQYF. Here the CDR3 DNA reads TGTGCCAGCAGTTTTGTCCAATACGGGTACGAGCAGTACTTC.

The rearrangement uses TRBV28 and TRBJ1-1; 7 positions match TRBD1. This CDR3 is 13 amino acids long. Germline loops: CDR1 MDHEN, CDR2 SYDVKM. With V trimmed by 7 bases and J by 1 base, 3 bases remained unmatched. DNA of the CDR3: TGTGCCAGCACCCGACAGGGGAACACTGAAGCTTTCTTT. This sequence encodes CASTRQGNTEAFF.

This chain links TRBV19 with TRBJ2-7; no definite D call. Germline V gene lookup returns CDR1 LNHDA and CDR2 SQIVND (reference sequence). Trimming took off 2 bases at V and 1 base at J, with 9 bases between the two ends. This CDR3 region has 14 residues. DNA of the CDR3: TGTGCCAGTAGTATATACGGAGTTTCCTACGAGCAGTACTTC. It codes for CASSIYGVSYEQYF.

V usage is TRBV11-3 and J usage is TRBJ2-1, with 7 bases matching TRBD2. The CDR3 consists of 15 residues. Germline lookup yields CDR1 SGHNT and CDR2 YENEEA. With V trimmed by 3 bases and J by 4 bases, 6 bases remained unmatched. The CDR3 loop reads CASSFYGGLYNEQFF. The CDR3 coding sequence is TGTGCCAGCAGCTTTTACGGGGGGTTATACAATGAGCAGTTCTTC.

The chain combines TRBV4-2 with TRBJ1-5; D may be TRBD1 (5 bases). The CDR3 totals 14 residues. Trimming stripped 0 bases from V and 2 bases from J, with 5 bases between. Germline CDR1 is LGHNA and CDR2 is YNFKEQ. In DNA, the CDR3 is TGTGCCAGCAGCCAAGAGACAGGCAATCAGCCCCAGCATTTT. Translation: CASSQETGNQPQHF.

The chain recombines TRBV7-9 with TRBJ1-4; TRBD1 matches at 7 bases. The J segment lost 5 bases and the V segment lost 4 bases, leaving 7 bases of the junction unmatched. CDR1 is SEHNR, CDR2 FQNEAQ, per germline (reference sequence). The CDR3 contains 15 residues. CDR3 sequence reads: CASSWTGPGNEKLFF. The CDR3 coding sequence is TGTGCCAGCAGCTGGACAGGACCGGGAAATGAAAAACTGTTTTTT.

The J gene is TRBJ2-1, the V gene TRBV4-3, with TRBD2 matching over 13 bases. The V gene end was trimmed by 8 bases and the J gene end by 9 bases; junction bases not matched to a gene: 4. This CDR3 has 13 residues. In germline, CDR1 is LGHNA, CDR2 YSLEER. The CDR3 protein is CASGTSGKGEQFF. DNA for the CDR3: TGCGCCAGCGGGACTAGCGGGAAAGGTGAGCAGTTCTTC.

The chain uses TRBV30 and TRBJ2-2; TRBD1 matches 7 bases. Germline V lookup: CDR1 GTSNPN, CDR2 SVGIG (reference sequence). The CDR3 is 15 amino acids. Trimming at V came to 3 bases and at J to 0 bases, leaving 4 bases not matched to a gene. CDR3 sequence: CAWRMTGTNTGELFF. Here the CDR3 DNA reads TGTGCCTGGAGGATGACAGGGACGAACACCGGGGAGCTGTTTTTT.

The chain joins TRBV4-3 to TRBJ2-1; D unresolved. In germline, CDR1 is LGHNA, CDR2 YSLEER. V lost 5 bases, J lost 12 bases, and 20 bases lay in between. The CDR3 has 14 amino acids. The CDR3, as DNA: TGCGCCAGCAGCGCAATAGACATGGTTGGTGTGCAGTTCTTC. Amino acid sequence: CASSAIDMVGVQFF.

This clone turned up a few times. The chain joins TRBV9 to TRBJ2-7, with 8 bases identical to TRBD1. Germline loops: CDR1 SGDLS, CDR2 YYNGEE. V dropped 5 bases and J dropped 6; count of bases not matched to a gene: 10. The CDR3 covers 14 residues. For the CDR3, the DNA is TGTGCCAGCAGTGTCGGACAGGGTCTCGGCGAGCAGTACTTC. It codes for CASSVGQGLGEQYF.

V and J are TRBV19 and TRBJ1-1; D might be TRBD1 (6 bases). This CDR3 has 16 residues. V was trimmed by 5 bases and J by 4 bases, leaving 20 bases between them. CDR1 and CDR2 from the germline V gene are LNHDA and SQIVND (reference sequence). CDR3: CASSATPSGAGTEAFF. CDR3 nucleotides: TGTGCCAGTAGTGCTACCCCATCAGGGGCAGGCACTGAAGCTTTCTTT.

This sequence joins TRBV6-1 and TRBJ1-5, with TRBD1 matching 9 bases. The trim removed 3 bases at V and 0 bases at J, leaving 3 bases unmatched. This CDR3 spans 16 amino acids. Looked up from germline, CDR1 is MNHNS and CDR2 is SASEGT. CDR3 in amino acids: CASSDTGGNSNQPQHF. Here the CDR3 DNA reads TGTGCCAGCAGTGATACAGGGGGCAATAGCAATCAGCCCCAGCATTTT.

The V and J genes are TRBV7-3 and TRBJ2-3; TRBD1 agrees at 8 bases. V lost 5 bases to trimming and J lost 3 bases; unmatched junction nucleotides: 7. This CDR3 is 15 amino acids long. Germline-derived CDR1 and CDR2 are SGHTA and FQGTGA. The CDR3: CASSPNTGGTDTQYF. The CDR3 nucleotides read TGTGCCAGCAGCCCAAATACAGGGGGTACAGATACGCAGTATTTT.